This T cell receptor (beta chain) appears in the sequencing data of a study of OX40 agonist ivuxolimab in advanced cancers. Measured with immunoSEQ multiplex PCR; TCRdb has only the in-frame clones, and not every one. The sample has roughly 48,000 clones; about four fifths are singletons. Exclusion applied to patients with autoimmune disease history or systemic immunosuppression. This clone was recorded only once. Per the germline V gene, CDR1 is SGHRS and CDR2 is YFSETQ. This CDR3 is built from 15 residues. V was trimmed by 0 bases and J by 0 bases, leaving 6 bases between them. This TCR came from an adult with an advanced solid tumor such as melanoma, head and neck, liver or kidney cancer. The chain combines TRBV5-1 with TRBJ1-4; D not certain. This specimen consisted of CD4+ or CD8+ T cells sorted from blood, obtained in a trial of the OX40 agonist ivuxolimab. The CDR3 nucleotides are TGCGCCAGCAGCTTGGCGGGAGCAACTAATGAAAAACTGTTTTTT. It yields the protein CASSLAGATNEKLFF.